This TCR beta chain is from a study of T cells in Graves' hyperthyroidism and ophthalmopathy (dated by TCRdb to between 2019 and 2020). About the investigation overall: A discovery cohort of roughly 96 patients, 43 with Graves' ophthalmopathy and approximately 60 with stable Graves' hyperthyroidism, was used to find distinguishing TCR V-J signatures. The 95 to 100 discovery patients were divided at random into training and test sets in a 7:3 ratio. After blood sampling, hyperthyroidism patients were treated with methimazole at a starting dose of 30 mg daily, and ophthalmopathy patients were treated with high-dose intravenous methylprednisolone. The study also compared thyroid tissue and blood T-cell repertoires from about six Graves' hyperthyroidism patients. The paper describes TCR Vbeta CDR3 sequencing of 135 peripheral blood samples, made up of 40 to 45 ophthalmopathy patients, around 78 hyperthyroidism patients and 17 progressor patients. Prospective prediction of ophthalmopathy was tested in an independent validation cohort consisting of 18 hyperthyroidism patients and some 16 patients who later progressed to ophthalmopathy.

Summary of the overall study and its limitations: No statistical method was used to fix the sample size in advance, and group allocation was not hidden from the investigators. Ophthalmopathy was separated from stable hyperthyroidism by a 13 V-J signature model, with over 85% sensitivity and approximately 84% specificity obtained in cross-validation and 80%/75% obtained in testing. During validation, the model predicted progression to ophthalmopathy a median of around 6 months ahead of onset, with roughly 65% sensitivity and about 75% specificity. Blood samples also contained most of the expanded thyroid clonotypes (frequency above 0.001), which suggests that blood repertoires may reflect thyroid immune responses.

Amplification of TCR beta CDR3 regions was carried out from RNA transcripts. The TCR CDR3 was subjected to a first round of RT-PCR using the HTBI primer set and the Qiagen OneStep RT-PCR kit. The libraries were constructed in a second round of multiplex PCR and then size-selected and purified. The libraries were sequenced on an Illumina HiSeq2000 using paired-end 100 bp reads. The paper's data handling went like this. SOAPnuke was used to process the raw data, with reads discarded if the reads contained adapters or uncalled bases, had a mean Phred below 15, or lacked an exact constant-primer or identifier match. High-quality paired reads were merged using COPE v1.2.5, and each unique nucleotide sequence was defined as a clonotype. MiTCR v1.1 was used to align clonotypes to the IMGT TRBV, TRBD and TRBJ reference segments. The analysis was restricted to V-J combinations with a frequency above 0.0001, which together covered about 99% of the repertoires. A TCS score was defined as the ratio between F50 (clonal expansion) and ExV (chaos), using BLOSUM62-based TCRdist between CDR3 peptides within each V-J. Welch's t-statistics and random forest reduced approximately 520 V-J features to 13, which were used in a naive Bayes classifier (R e1071). The Morisita-Horn index was used to measure how similar the thyroid and blood repertoires were. TCRdb reprocessing: public reads trimmed at Q25 with fastp, clones called with MiXCR, in-frame beta chains kept. Each entry is one CDR3 protein sequence, shown with its most common DNA and genes. The V and J calls, along with clone size, are taken from TCRdb and not from the paper's own processing. Within this sample are approximately 500,000 distinct CDR3 sequences, with approximately 44% of them counted one time only. Clones ranked in the top ten supply approximately 7.5% of the sample.

A patient counted as having stable Graves' hyperthyroidism if no progression to ophthalmopathy occurred over 18 months of follow-up. The hyperthyroidism patients were between 18 and 65 years old and newly diagnosed, with a disease duration of less than 2 months. The study excluded patients with uncontrolled infections, other autoimmune diseases, pregnancy or lactation. Diagnoses relied on clinical symptoms, serum thyroxine and TRAb, thyroid ultrasound and orbital computed tomography. Trizol reagent was used to extract total RNA, and RNA quality was then checked on an Agilent 2100 Bioanalyzer. Sequences MGHDK (CDR1) and SYGVNS (CDR2) are obtained from the germline V gene. Trimming costs V 7 bases and J 3 bases, and their ends lie 18 bases apart. The CDR3 spans 15 residues, from the cysteine through the phenylalanine. Only the CDR3 DNA stays, 45 bases, in frame from base 1. Worth noting for this clonotype: Its antigen specificity is not known. Base quality data are lacking; no much larger clone is found one base away.

The source of this sequence is a woman between 18 and 30 years old with Graves' hyperthyroidism. The sequence links TRBV25-1 to TRBJ2-5; the D gene is possibly TRBD1 or TRBD2, each agreeing over 5 bases. Sequenced sample: peripheral blood or thyroid tissue (not recorded which). DNA sequence: TGTGCCAGCACCCTGTCATGGGGGTGGAAAGAGACCCAGTACTTC. Its protein product is CASTLSWGWKETQYF.